This is a list of T cell receptor beta chains from one sample in a study of beta chain features in type 1 diabetes. Assay: immunoSEQ multiplex PCR; the TCRdb copy retains only in-frame clones and omits some. The table lists about 140,000 clones, approximately 9.8% of them singletons. The sample comprised central memory CD4+ T cells from blood. The source of these receptors is a middle-aged woman in good health. Each CDR3 is given with its conserved first and last residue. D genes are given only for firm matches. Size is stated for part of the rows, as once, few or many counts, or as a class when the clone is expanded.

CDR3 protein	CDR3 DNA	J gene	V gene	D gene	clone size	CDR3 length
CASSPRDSSNYGYTF	TGTGCCAGCAGCCCAAGGGACAGCTCTAACTATGGCTACACCTTC	TRBJ1-2	TRBV5-4	TRBD1	.	15
CASSQDRGTGAYNEQFF	TGTGCCAGCAGCCAAGATCGGGGTACAGGGGCGTACAATGAGCAGTTCTTC	TRBJ2-1	TRBV4-2	TRBD1	few	17
CASRGQRATEAFF	TGTGCCAGTAGAGGACAGAGAGCTACTGAAGCTTTCTTT	TRBJ1-1	TRBV19	.	.	13
CASSQGSTNSPLHF	TGTGCCAGCAGCCAAGGTAGCACGAATTCACCCCTCCACTTT	TRBJ1-6	TRBV14	.	.	14
CASSFGGTSNTEAFF	TGCGCCAGCAGCTTCGGGGGGACTTCGAACACTGAAGCTTTCTTT	TRBJ1-1	TRBV5-1	.	.	15
CASSGPGQRNSPLHF	TGTGCCAGCAGTGGGCCGGGACAGCGTAATTCACCCCTCCACTTT	TRBJ1-6	TRBV25-1	TRBD1	many	15
CASSQEWSGSYGYTF	TGTGCCAGCAGCCAAGAATGGTCGGGTAGCTATGGCTACACCTTC	TRBJ1-2	TRBV14	.	.	15
CAISGGSEETQYF	TGTGCCATCAGTGGCGGCAGTGAGGAGACCCAGTACTTC	TRBJ2-5	TRBV10-3	.	.	13
CASSLGSSGGANEQFF	TGTGCCAGCAGCTTGGGATCTAGCGGGGGTGCAAATGAGCAGTTCTTC	TRBJ2-1	TRBV5-4	TRBD2	.	16
CASSLGLAGGRYTDTQYF	TGTGCCAGCAGCTTAGGACTAGCGGGGGGACGCTACACAGATACGCAGTATTTT	TRBJ2-3	TRBV7-2	TRBD2	few	18
CASTRLGGKETQYF	TGTGCCAGCACCCGGCTCGGGGGGAAAGAGACCCAGTACTTC	TRBJ2-5	TRBV7-6	TRBD2	.	14
CASSLGSFLRQETQYF	TGTGCCAGCAGCTTGGGGAGTTTCTTACGCCAAGAGACCCAGTACTTC	TRBJ2-5	TRBV5-8	.	few	16
CSAGTEEAFF	TGCAGCGCCGGGACAGAAGAAGCTTTCTTT	TRBJ1-1	TRBV29-1	TRBD1	.	10
CASSHRSPATDTQYF	TGTGCCAGCAGCCACCGGAGCCCGGCCACAGATACGCAGTATTTT	TRBJ2-3	TRBV7-9	.	few	15
CASSGATVNYGYTF	TGTGCCAGCAGCGGGGCGACAGTCAACTATGGCTACACCTTC	TRBJ1-2	TRBV21-1	.	.	14
CASNEGGGNTEAFF	TGTGCCAGTAACGAAGGGGGCGGGAACACTGAAGCTTTCTTT	TRBJ1-1	TRBV19	TRBD1	many	14
CASRPTGNTEAFF	TGTGCCAGCAGACCGACGGGGAACACTGAAGCTTTCTTT	TRBJ1-1	TRBV6-6	.	.	13
CASSGASGGAYNEQFF	TGTGCCAGCAGCGGGGCTAGCGGGGGGGCCTACAATGAGCAGTTCTTC	TRBJ2-1	TRBV9	TRBD2	few	16
CASSIFQGKGIVTEAFF	TGTGCCAGTAGTATTTTCCAGGGGAAAGGGATTGTCACTGAAGCTTTCTTT	TRBJ1-1	TRBV19	.	few	17
CATSLGQGAYYEQYF	TGTGCCACCAGCCTGGGACAGGGCGCCTACTACGAGCAGTACTTC	TRBJ2-7	TRBV15	TRBD1	.	15
CASSPGHTGQPQHF	TGTGCCAGCAGCCCGGGACATACGGGGCAGCCCCAGCATTTT	TRBJ1-5	TRBV5-6	.	few	14
CASRSGEAGANVLTF	TGTGCCAGCCGGTCAGGGGAAGCTGGGGCCAACGTCCTGACTTTC	TRBJ2-6	TRBV2	.	few	15
CASSPDGGTTDTQYF	TGCGCCAGCAGCCCGGACGGGGGGACTACAGATACGCAGTATTTT	TRBJ2-3	TRBV5-1	TRBD2	many	15
CASRVQGLETQYF	TGTGCCAGCAGGGTGCAGGGGCTGGAGACCCAGTACTTC	TRBJ2-5	TRBV7-2	.	.	13
CASSWTSGASTPGGYEQYF	TGTGCCAGCAGCTGGACTAGCGGGGCTTCCACGCCGGGGGGCTACGAGCAGTACTTC	TRBJ2-7	TRBV11-2	TRBD2	few	19
CASSPRQGDGSPLHF	TGTGCCAGCTCACCGAGACAGGGGGATGGATCACCCCTCCACTTT	TRBJ1-6	TRBV18	TRBD1	.	15
CAPPGGHEQYF	TGTGCCCCCCCGGGGGGGCACGAGCAGTACTTC	TRBJ2-7	TRBV11-3	TRBD2	once	11
CASSQDQEGYSPLHF	TGTGCCAGCAGCCAAGATCAGGAGGGGTATTCACCCCTCCACTTT	TRBJ1-6	TRBV4-2	.	.	15
CASSLEVGGMAPLHF	TGTGCCAGCAGTCTTGAGGTGGGGGGTATGGCACCCCTCCACTTT	TRBJ1-6	TRBV6-1	.	few	15
CAISESARTDTQYF	TGTGCCATCAGTGAGTCGGCCCGCACAGATACGCAGTATTTT	TRBJ2-3	TRBV10-3	.	.	14
CASSLRMNAGGGYTF	TGTGCCAGCAGTCTCCGAATGAATGCAGGTGGGGGCTACACCTTC	TRBJ1-2	TRBV6-1	.	.	15
CASSHPAGTSGYVLSYEQYF	TGCGCCAGCAGCCATCCCGCCGGGACTAGCGGATACGTTCTCTCCTACGAGCAGTACTTC	TRBJ2-7	TRBV4-1	TRBD2	.	20